The T cell receptor beta chain described here comes from a study of PD-1 blockade in classical Hodgkin lymphoma. Study-level findings and limits: Nivolumab initiated under 1 year post-ASCT led to patient exclusion. With respect to the repertoire differences, their causes, possibly disease activity or prior therapy, remain undefined. Before treatment, complete responders showed about the same diversity as newly diagnosed patients. Baseline TCR diversity was reportedly lower in newly diagnosed patients than in healthy donors. It was reported as lower still in relapsed/refractory patients.

Each of the patients experienced relapse following autologous stem cell transplantation, and their brentuximab vedotin exposure differed. The germline gives CDR1 MNHNY, CDR2 SVGAGI (reference sequence). The CDR3 extends over 13 amino acids. The J segment lost 5 bases and the V segment lost 10 bases, leaving 11 bases of the junction unmatched. The table came from immunoSEQ multiplex PCR; TCRdb's copy has only in-frame clones and leaves some out. This sample has about 63,000 clones, with around nine tenths found just once. This clone was counted once. Its antigen is not identified. This rearrangement joins TRBV6-6 to TRBJ2-7; 7 bases line up with TRBD2. The clonotype originates from a human donor with classical Hodgkin lymphoma. The sequences come from peripheral blood mononuclear cells (PBMCs), collected before the second cycle of nivolumab. CDR3 DNA sequence: TGTGCCATCCTGGTCCCTGGGAGGGACGAGCAGTACTTC. It yields the protein CAILVPGRDEQYF.